The clone carrying this TCR beta chain was detected ten times or more. The record originates from a study of spatial heterogeneity in lung cancer. Indicated time point: blood at routine non-recurrence follow-up after resection. Sequencing covered unsorted whole RNA taken from tumor, nontumor lung or frozen PBMC. Per the germline V gene, CDR1 is LGHDT and CDR2 is YNNKEL (reference sequence). The CDR3 is 15 residues long. V was cut by 5 bases and J by 4 bases, with 18 bases left in between. Every TCR cDNA molecule bore its own unique molecular identifier. TCRdb called the 5' RACE reads again in MiXCR, with one record for every CDR3 protein. The sample consists of about 10,000 distinct CDR3 sequences, about 21% of them appearing once.

The chain is built from TRBV3-1 and TRBJ2-7; TRBD1 might be the D (6 bases). This TCR was recovered from a male donor with early-stage non-small cell lung cancer. The material sequenced was PBMCs, taken at follow-up. The CDR3 loop is CASSYTGRGAYEQYF. DNA of the CDR3: TGTGCCAGCAGCTACACGGGCAGGGGAGCGTACGAGCAGTACTTC.